This T cell receptor beta chain was retrieved from a study of vaccination and CD4 T cells after COVID-19 (dated by TCRdb to about 2022). Regarding the complete study: Convalescent patients had a positive SARS-CoV-2 result on nasal swab PCR, and of these patients, nine had mild disease and one had severe disease. The time from the second vaccine dose to post-vaccine blood sampling had a median of approximately 72 days and ranged from roughly 13 to 241 days. Culture stimuli were overlapping spike peptide pools from SARS-CoV-2 and from the common cold coronaviruses HCoV-NL63, HCoV-OC43 and HCoV-229E. Six males and four females were included in the convalescent cohort, with two Hispanic individuals, seven Caucasians, two Asians and one multiracial person represented. In ten to eleven COVID-19 convalescent patients and a handful of infection-naive healthy vaccine recipients, the spike-specific CD4+ TCR repertoire before mRNA vaccination was compared with the repertoire after mRNA vaccination. Control cultures received a CEFX viral epitope pool as the positive control, an HIV-1 Nef peptide pool as the negative control, or no peptide. Participants received two doses of either the Pfizer-BioNTech BNT162b2 vaccine (n=8) or the Moderna mRNA-1273 vaccine (n=2). Post-COVID blood samples were collected from convalescent patients a median of around 96 days after diagnosis, with a range of about 30 to 180 days. Study-wide conclusions, independent of this receptor: Of the vaccine-specific clones found in convalescent patients, nearly all (304 of 307) were mono-reactive for SARS-CoV-2 spike instead of being cross-reactive with common cold coronaviruses. The median number of SARS-CoV-2-reactive clonotypes rose from 20 to 25 after infection to about 40 after vaccination, but the change was not significant. In convalescent patients, a median about 86% of post-vaccine SARS-CoV-2-reactive clones were detected only after vaccination, suggesting vaccine-specific priming. Only a relatively small number of convalescent patients were included in the study, and early timepoints following natural infection were not analyzed.

With regard to this clonotype: Its binding antigen is unknown. Within one base of it there is no much larger clone, and no base qualities were kept.

The method was PCR. TCR sequencing of DNA from cultured CD4+ T cells used the Oncomine TCR Beta short-read assay at the Johns Hopkins FTIC core. Genomic DNA was extracted from the cultured CD4+ T cells with the QIAamp micro DNA kit. The Oncomine TCR Beta libraries from cultured CD4+ T cells were pooled using unique dual indexes and then sequenced on an Illumina iSeq 100. The original pipeline was this. Non-productive sequences were removed, and CDR3s not starting with C, not ending with F or W, or shorter than 7 amino acids were discarded. The MANAFEST web application was used to identify antigen-specific clonotypes by comparing peptide-stimulated wells against reference wells and other culture wells. For a clone to be called positive, the clone needed an FDR below 0.05, an odds ratio above 5, and a productive frequency above 0.1% in at least two of three replicate wells. A clonotype was classed as cross-reactive if the clonotype showed significant expansion both in SARS-CoV-2 spike wells and in at least one common cold coronavirus spike condition. Using R version 3.6.1, CDR3 homology was evaluated through Levenshtein distances (stringdist) along with unrooted phylogenetic trees (ape). Through fastp at Q25 and MiXCR, TCRdb rebuilt clones from the public reads, retaining in-frame beta chains. Merged by CDR3 protein, the rows form single entries marked with the most common genes and DNA. For this entry, the V and J calls and clone size follow TCRdb and not the study's own pipeline. The sample yields just under 9,000 distinct CDR3 sequences; more than 20% were counted once. Clones ranked in the top ten supply less than 25% of the sample.

Read against the paper, the sample's treatment or condition label means: roughly ten-day PBMC culture with coronavirus spike peptide pools or control peptides (ViraFEST assay). The ViraFEST assay was used in the study, in which antigen-specific T cells were expanded with peptide pools and expanded clonotypes were subsequently identified by TCR sequencing. Positive SARS-CoV-2 PCR tests in the convalescent patients dated from March to December 2020, before Alpha, Beta and Delta variants emerged in the United States. PBMCs were cultured at under 2.5 million per well in IMDM supplemented with around 5.5% human AB serum and around 9.5 IU/ml IL-2, with about 11 ug/ml peptide pools added. On days 3 and 7, half of the culture medium was replaced with fresh IL-2-containing medium. After 9 to 10 days of culture, CD4+ T cells were isolated by negative selection using the EasySep CD4+ T cell isolation kit. Ficoll-Paque Plus gradient centrifugation was used to isolate PBMCs from whole blood, and the isolated PBMCs were then either used fresh or cryopreserved at -140C. Each culture condition was generally run in triplicate wells.

This TCR came from a human donor with COVID-19. Sequenced material: cultured CD4+ T cells from blood.

The DNA is TGTGCCAGCAGCCCAGACAGATCTTCTGGCTACACCTTC. It encodes CASSPDRSSGYTF. Here the chain combines TRBV11-2 and TRBJ1-2; TRBD1 is a weak D gene call, 5 bases matching. The germline ends are 14 bases apart after V is trimmed by 5 bases and J by 7 bases. From the cysteine through the phenylalanine, the CDR3 covers 13 amino acids. Here the CDR3 DNA is all that survives: 39 bases in frame from base 1. CDR1 and CDR2 are read off the germline V gene as SGHAT and FQNNGV.